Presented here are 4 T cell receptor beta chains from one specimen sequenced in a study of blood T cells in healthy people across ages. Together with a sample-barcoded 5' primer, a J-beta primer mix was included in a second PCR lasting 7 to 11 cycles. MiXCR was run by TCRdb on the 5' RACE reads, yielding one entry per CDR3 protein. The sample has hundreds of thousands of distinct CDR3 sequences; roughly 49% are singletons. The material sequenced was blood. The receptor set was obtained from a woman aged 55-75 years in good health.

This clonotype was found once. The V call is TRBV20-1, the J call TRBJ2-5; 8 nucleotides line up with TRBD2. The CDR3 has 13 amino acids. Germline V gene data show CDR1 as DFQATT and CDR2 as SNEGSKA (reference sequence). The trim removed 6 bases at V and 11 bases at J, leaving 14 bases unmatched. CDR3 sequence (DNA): TGCAGTGCCTTAGGACTAGCCGGCTACAAGCAGTACTTC. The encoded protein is CSALGLAGYKQYF.

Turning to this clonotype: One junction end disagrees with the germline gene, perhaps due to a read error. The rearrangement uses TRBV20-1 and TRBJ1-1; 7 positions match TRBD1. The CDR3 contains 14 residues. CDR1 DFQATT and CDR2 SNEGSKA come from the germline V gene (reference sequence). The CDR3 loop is CSAAPGQINTEVFF. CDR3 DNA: TGCAGTGCTGCACCGGGACAGATAAACACTGAAGTTTTCTTT.

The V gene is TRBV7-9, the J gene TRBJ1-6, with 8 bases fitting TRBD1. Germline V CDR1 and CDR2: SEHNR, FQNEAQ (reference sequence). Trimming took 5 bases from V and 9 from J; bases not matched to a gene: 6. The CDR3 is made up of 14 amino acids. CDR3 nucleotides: TGTGCCAGCAGCCCCGTACAGGGGGGTTCACCCCTCCACTTT. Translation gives CASSPVQGGSPLHF. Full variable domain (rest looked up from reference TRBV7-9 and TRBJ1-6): DTGVSQNPRHKITKRGQNVTFRCDPISEHNRLYWYRQTLGQGPEFLTYFQNEAQLEKSRLLSDRFSAERPKGSFSTLEIQRTEQGDSAMYLCASSPVQGGSPLHFGNGTRLTVT.

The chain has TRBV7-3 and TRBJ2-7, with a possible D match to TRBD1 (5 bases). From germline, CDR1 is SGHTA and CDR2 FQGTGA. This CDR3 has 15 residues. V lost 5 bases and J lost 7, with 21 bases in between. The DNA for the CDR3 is TGTGCCAGCAGCGCGGTCCAGGGCCCTTACAATGAGCAGTACTTC. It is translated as CASSAVQGPYNEQYF.